This entry is about one TCR beta chain. Researchers ran the PCR with 60 Vbeta and 13 Jbeta primers. TCRdb keeps only in-frame clones here, not all; method: immunoSEQ multiplex PCR. The sample records 120,000 or so clones, more than 65% being singletons. The data stem from a study of cytomegalovirus exposure and HLA in healthy donors. V was clipped by 3 bases and J by 4 bases; unmatched bases: 8. Germline CDR1 GTSNPN, CDR2 SVGIG (reference sequence). The CDR3 spans 14 residues. The sequenced sample consisted of PBMCs. This TCR was recovered from a man aged 30 to 39 in good health and CMV-seropositive. This rearrangement joins TRBV30 to TRBJ1-1; 7 nucleotides line up with TRBD1. CDR3: CAWRVDRASTEAFF. The CDR3 nucleotides read TGTGCCTGGAGAGTAGACAGGGCGAGCACTGAAGCTTTCTTT.